The next 8 T cell receptor beta chains were all read from a single sample in a study of T-cell memory formation after mild COVID-19 (dated by TCRdb to 2020 to 2023). The library was produced with 5' RACE. TCRdb lists the instrument as Illumina NovaSeq 6000. Starting from the raw public reads, TCRdb applied fastp trimming at Q25, assembled clones with MiXCR and retained in-frame beta chains. A single entry per CDR3 protein holds the most common genes and DNA from its merged rows. The sample table lists around 300,000 distinct CDR3 sequences, 14% of them with a count of one. The leading ten clones occupy 21% of the sample. Sequencing was done on a sample of PBMCs or a T cell subset sorted from them (not recorded which). Receptors were obtained from a young man who had mild COVID-19 (a few samples of this study predate the infection). The sample titles of this study are shuffled in the database, so cell type and time point are left out; the donor was told from shared clones.

The rearrangement uses TRBV29-1 and TRBJ1-4, with D perhaps matching TRBD1 (6 bases). V lost 7 bases and J lost 8, with 14 bases in between. The germline gives CDR1 SQVTM, CDR2 ANQGSEA. The CDR3 spans 12 residues. This CDR3 reads CSGGQGWEKLFF. CDR3 DNA sequence: TGCAGCGGAGGGCAGGGGTGGGAAAAACTGTTTTTT.

The sample holds a few counts of this clonotype. This chain links TRBV20-1 with TRBJ2-2; weak D call: TRBD2 (5 bases). CDR1 and CDR2 (germline): DFQATT, SNEGSKA (reference sequence). The CDR3 is 17 amino acids. V lost 3 bases and J lost 7, with 24 bases in between. The CDR3 is CSARNLHTSGYIGELFF. The CDR3 DNA follows: TGCAGTGCTAGGAATTTACATACTAGTGGGTACATCGGGGAGCTGTTTTTT.

This clonotype was counted many times. J is TRBJ2-7 and V is TRBV6-2 or TRBV6-3; possible D gene TRBD1, 5 bases. The CDR3 extends over 12 amino acids. The V gene lost 6 bases and the J gene lost 0 bases, with 6 bases spanning the gap. CDR1 and CDR2 from the germline V gene are MNHEY and SVGEGT. The CDR3 nucleotides are TGTGCCAGCAGCGACAGCTCCTACGAGCAGTACGTC. Residues: CASSDSSYEQYV.

This clonotype was counted a few times. The CDR3 sequence: CASSLGPSSGNTIYF. In DNA, the CDR3 is TGTGCCAGCAGCTTAGGTCCGAGCTCTGGAAACACCATATATTTT. The chain recombines TRBV7-6 with TRBJ1-3, with D uncertain. This CDR3 is 15 amino acids long. Per germline, CDR1 SGHVS and CDR2 FNYEAQ. The V end was cut by 1 base, the J end by 0 bases, with 7 bases between.

The chain combines TRBV5-1 with TRBJ2-7; D remains unclear. Germline V gene lookup returns CDR1 SGHRS and CDR2 YFSETQ. V was pared by 1 base and J by 5 bases, with 4 bases between. The CDR3 runs to 11 residues. The CDR3 region is CASSLLHEQYF. CDR3 coding DNA: TGCGCCAGCAGCTTGCTCCACGAGCAGTACTTC.

V usage is TRBV6-5 and J usage is TRBJ1-2; 8 nucleotides agree with TRBD1. This CDR3 has 15 residues. CDR1 and CDR2 (germline): MNHEY, SVGAGI. Trimming removed 2 bases from V and 4 bases from J; junction bases left unmatched: 6. Here the CDR3 reads CASSYEAQGGYGYTF. Written as DNA, the CDR3 is TGTGCCAGCAGTTACGAAGCACAGGGGGGCTATGGCTACACCTTC.

V gene TRBV5-1 combines with J gene TRBJ2-6; no clear D. Trimming took 7 bases from V and 3 from J, leaving 11 bases between them. CDR3 length: 14 amino acids. Germline V gene sequence: CDR1 SGHRS, CDR2 YFSETQ. CDR3 coding DNA: TGCGCCAGCTCCCCCCCAGATGGGGCCAACGTCCTGACTTTC. Protein sequence: CASSPPDGANVLTF.

The CDR3 DNA reads TGTGCCAGCAGCCCAGGGGTGACTAATGAAAAACTGTTTTTT. This encodes CASSPGVTNEKLFF. J is TRBJ1-4 and V is TRBV7-2, with D possibly TRBD1 on 6 matching bases. CDR1 SGHTA and CDR2 FQGNSA come from the germline V gene. V lost 5 bases to trimming and J lost 2 bases, with 9 bases between them. CDR3 length equals 14 residues.